This T cell receptor beta chain was found in a study of CD8 T cells in ankylosing spondylitis. Notes on this clonotype: What it binds is not known.

General observations from the study: Disease-associated clonotypes exhibited CD8+ identity and were relatively infrequent in peripheral blood. Significant enrichment of disease-linked clones was reported in matched ankylosing spondylitis synovial fluid. Blood from ankylosing spondylitis patients appeared to carry a characteristic roughly 8-variant TCR beta motif.

TCR beta libraries were made by quantitative 5'-RACE with molecular barcodes. From the 5' RACE reads, TCRdb called clonotypes with MiXCR, one entry per CDR3 protein. The sample records 390,000 or so distinct CDR3 sequences, about 22% being singletons. The source material was blood, either unsorted or a sorted T cell fraction (not recorded which). The source of this sequence is a male donor with ankylosing spondylitis.

The CDR3 loop reads CASWSGIAGELFF. DNA of the CDR3: TGCGCCAGCTGGTCTGGGATAGCCGGGGAGCTGTTTTTT. This rearrangement joins TRBV5-1 to TRBJ2-2; D remains unclear. V lost 7 bases, J lost 6 bases, and 13 bases lay in between. The CDR3 is made up of 13 amino acids. Germline V CDR1 and CDR2: SGHRS, YFSETQ.